This TCR beta chain appears in the sequencing data of a study of tumor and adjacent non-tumor tissue in lung cancer. Study background: Around 4.5 million productive TCRbeta reads were obtained per sample on average.

The sample holds one count of this clonotype. The junction does not match germline at one end; this may be a read error. RNA was extracted from bulk tissue without any cell sorting. This non-tumor lung sample came from over 3 cm beyond the tumor edge. There are 15 residues in the CDR3. Germline values: CDR1 SGHNT, CDR2 YYREEE (reference sequence). A modified ARM-PCR protocol with three rounds of nested PCR amplified TCRbeta. TCRdb called the multiplex PCR reads again in MiXCR, with one record for every CDR3 protein. This table holds about 44,000 distinct CDR3 sequences, more than 55% found once. V and J are TRBV5-4 and TRBJ2-7; the match to TRBD2 covers 11 bases. Sequencing was carried out using distant non-tumor lung tissue. This TCR derives from a woman in her seventies with non-small cell lung cancer. The CDR3 sequence: CAISLGLADLYEQYF. As DNA, the CDR3 is TGTGCCATCAGCCTGGGACTAGCGGACCTCTACGAGCAGTACTTC.